These 13 T cell receptor beta chains were all obtained from the same sample, sequenced in a study of blood T cell repertoires in COVID-19. Produced via immunoSEQ multiplex PCR; TCRdb's table is partial and in-frame only. The sample includes roughly 150,000 clones, roughly 84% of them seen just once. The source material was peripheral blood. The receptors were gathered from a woman between 50 and 59 years old in a cohort sampled during active or convalescent COVID-19.

This chain joins TRBV9 and TRBJ2-1, with 8 nucleotides matching TRBD2. The CDR3 sequence is 13 residues long. Germline V lookup: CDR1 SGDLS, CDR2 YYNGEE. Trimming removed 6 bases from V and 8 bases from J; junction bases left unmatched: 7. The CDR3 spells CASTRGGGHEQFF. The CDR3 DNA reads TGTGCCAGCACCCGGGGGGGCGGCCATGAGCAGTTCTTC.

In this sample, this clone turned up once. The chain couples TRBV6-5 to TRBJ2-3; D might be TRBD1 (6 bases). Trimming removed 10 bases at V and 5 bases at J, with 13 bases between. The CDR3 sequence is 12 residues long. The germline V gene encodes CDR1 MNHEY and CDR2 SVGAGI. CDR3 nucleotide sequence: TGTGCCACCTCCGGGACACAAGATACGCAGTATTTT. Translated, it gives CATSGTQDTQYF.

The chain recombines TRBV11-2 with TRBJ1-3; unclear D gene. V was cut by 1 base and J by 6 bases, with 10 bases left in between. From germline, CDR1 is SGHAT and CDR2 FQNNGV. The CDR3 spans 14 residues. For the CDR3, the DNA is TGTGCCAGCAGCTTAGCATCCGGGGTAAACACCATATATTTT. Encoded protein: CASSLASGVNTIYF.

V gene TRBV25-1 combines with J gene TRBJ1-5; a weak D match, TRBD1 (5 bases). This CDR3 is 13 amino acids long. Germline V gives CDR1 MGHDK, CDR2 SYGVNS. V shed 6 bases and J shed 6 bases, with 12 bases lying between them. CDR3 sequence reads: CASRGQGGQPQHF. For the CDR3, the DNA is TGTGCCAGCAGAGGGCAGGGTGGTCAGCCCCAGCATTTT.

The chain combines TRBV6-1 with TRBJ1-3; no definite D call. The CDR3 runs to 15 residues. Germline V gene lookup returns CDR1 MNHNS and CDR2 SASEGT. V was pared by 3 bases and J by 3 bases, with 12 bases between. The CDR3 loop is CASSDGGNSGNTIYF. DNA of the CDR3: TGTGCCAGCAGTGACGGCGGGAATAGTGGAAACACCATATATTTT.

The rearrangement links TRBV24-1 to TRBJ2-5, with 8 positions matching TRBD1. The germline gives CDR1 KGHDR, CDR2 SFDVKD. The CDR3 is 14 residues long. The ends lost 7 bases at V and 5 bases at J; junction bases unmatched: 8. The CDR3 DNA sequence: TGTGCCACCAGCGGATCAGGGGGCACTGAGACCCAGTACTTC. It translates to CATSGSGGTETQYF.

The chain uses TRBV9 and TRBJ1-2, with 9 bases aligning to TRBD1. This CDR3 is 15 amino acids long. CDR1 and CDR2 (germline): SGDLS, YYNGEE. With V trimmed by 0 bases and J by 0 bases, 0 bases remained unmatched. DNA for the CDR3: TGTGCCAGCAGCGTAGGGGACAGGGCTAACTATGGCTACACCTTC. Encoded protein: CASSVGDRANYGYTF. The complete variable domain, with remaining parts taken from reference TRBV9 and TRBJ1-2, reads DSGVTQTPKHLITATGQRVTLRCSPRSGDLSVYWYQQSLDQGLQFLIQYYNGEERAKGNILERFSAQQFPDLHSELNLSSLELGDSALYFCASSVGDRANYGYTFGSGTRLTVV.

The chain uses TRBV3-1 (or the pseudogene TRBV3-2) and TRBJ2-1, with 11 bases matching TRBD2. Germline CDR1 LGHDT, CDR2 YNNKEL (reference sequence). This CDR3 is 17 amino acids long. V was pared by 0 bases and J by 8 bases, with 9 bases of the junction left unmatched. CDR3 coding DNA: TGTGCCAGCAGCCAAGAGGTCGTAGCGGGGGGGCTGTATGAGCAGTTCTTC. Its translation is CASSQEVVAGGLYEQFF.

This clone showed up just a few times. The chain links TRBV10-2 to TRBJ2-1; 7 nucleotides agree with TRBD2. CDR3 size: 16 residues. The V gene's germline CDR1 is WSHSY and CDR2 SAAADI. V was clipped by 9 bases and J by 4 bases; unmatched bases: 15. The CDR3: CASWHLWGGSYNEQFF. The DNA for the CDR3 is TGCGCCAGTTGGCACCTCTGGGGGGGTTCGTACAATGAGCAGTTCTTC.

The rearrangement uses TRBV19 and TRBJ1-1; no definite D call. Between the trimmed V and J ends, which lost 6 bases and 5 bases, there was a span of 10 bases. The V gene's germline CDR1 is LNHDA and CDR2 SQIVND (reference sequence). This CDR3 is built from 12 residues. The CDR3 DNA follows: TGTGCCAGTAGAACCGGAGGGACTGAAGCTTTCTTT. Translation gives CASRTGGTEAFF.

The chain uses TRBV7-9 and TRBJ2-3; D is uncertain. Germline V gives CDR1 SEHNR, CDR2 FQNEAQ (reference sequence). With 1 base removed from V and 1 base from J, the gap between germline ends came to 9 bases. This CDR3 has 15 amino acids. CDR3 sequence reads: CASSLVGPRTDTQYF. In DNA form, the CDR3 reads TGTGCCAGCAGCTTAGTTGGGCCCCGCACAGATACGCAGTATTTT.

This clone was counted only a few times. This sequence joins TRBV19 and TRBJ2-1; 8 bases are shared with TRBD1. The CDR3 is made up of 15 amino acids. CDR1 and CDR2 from the germline V gene are LNHDA and SQIVND (reference sequence). V was clipped by 9 bases and J by 4 bases; unmatched bases: 11. The DNA of the CDR3 is TGTGCCAGCACTCCTGGACAGGGCCTTTACAATGAGCAGTTCTTC. Translated: CASTPGQGLYNEQFF.

The chain couples TRBV19 to TRBJ1-2; perhaps TRBD1 as D (6 bases). The V gene lost 5 bases and the J gene lost 4 bases, with 17 bases spanning the gap. CDR3 length equals 15 residues. Looked up from germline, CDR1 is LNHDA and CDR2 is SQIVND (reference sequence). The CDR3 reads CASSSTGYSAYGYTF. The CDR3 DNA is TGTGCCAGTAGTTCTACAGGGTATTCGGCCTATGGCTACACCTTC.